This T cell receptor (beta chain) was captured in a study of shared clonotypes between healthy human individuals. Unsorted PBMC DNA underwent sequencing on ten immunoSEQ deep assay plates. TCRdb's table, derived via immunoSEQ multiplex PCR, lists solely in-frame clones and lacks some. This repertoire shows about 480,000 clones, 79% found once; its top ten account for 10% to 15%. Study-wide findings and caveats: The genetic and exposure-history diversity represented was limited by few donors.

Free of recent acute infections or vaccinations, the donors were healthy HIV-negative adults. Approximately 82 million PBMCs were counted before genomic DNA extraction. J lost 2 bases, V lost 2 bases, and 7 bases had no gene match. CDR1 is SGHAT and CDR2 is FQNNGV in the germline V gene. The CDR3 is made up of 16 amino acids. This clone was detected many times. Its target is unknown. Sequencing input: PBMCs. The V call is TRBV11-2, the J call TRBJ2-7; 9 nucleotides agree with TRBD1. The clonotype comes from a woman between 40 and 50 years old in good health. Some clones in this sample may be carry-over from other donors' samples. CDR3 region: CASSLRPGQGPYEQYF. The CDR3 bases are TGTGCCAGCAGCTTAAGGCCGGGACAGGGACCCTACGAGCAGTACTTC.